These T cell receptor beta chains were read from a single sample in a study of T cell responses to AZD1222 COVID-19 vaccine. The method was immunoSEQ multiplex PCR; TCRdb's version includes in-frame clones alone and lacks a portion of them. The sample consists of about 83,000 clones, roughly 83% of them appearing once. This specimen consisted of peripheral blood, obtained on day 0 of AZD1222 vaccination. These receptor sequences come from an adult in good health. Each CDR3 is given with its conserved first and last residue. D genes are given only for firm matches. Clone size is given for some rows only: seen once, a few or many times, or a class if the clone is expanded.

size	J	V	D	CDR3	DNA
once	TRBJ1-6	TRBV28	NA	CASLGGKSPLHF	TGTGCCAGCCTGGGGGGCAAATCACCCCTCCACTTT
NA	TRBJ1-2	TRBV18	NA	CASSPSGARDYGYTF	TGTGCCAGCTCACCCTCAGGGGCTAGGGACTATGGCTACACCTTC
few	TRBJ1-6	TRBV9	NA	CASSPSARDNSPLHF	TGTGCCAGCAGCCCTTCGGCACGGGATAATTCACCCCTCCACTTT
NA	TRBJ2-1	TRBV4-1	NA	CASSQVSNNEQFF	TGCGCCAGCAGCCAAGTGTCGAACAATGAGCAGTTCTTC
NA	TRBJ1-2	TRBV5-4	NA	CASSLSGRVNYGYTF	TGTGCCAGCAGCCTATCCGGGCGGGTGAACTATGGCTACACCTTC
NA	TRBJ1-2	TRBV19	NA	CASSIAPESYGYTF	TGTGCCAGTAGTATAGCACCGGAAAGTTATGGCTACACCTTC
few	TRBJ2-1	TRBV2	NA	CASSPGTLSYNEQFF	TGTGCCAGCAGTCCCGGGACTCTATCCTACAATGAGCAGTTCTTC
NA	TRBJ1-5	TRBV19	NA	CASSIKTFGSQHF	TGTGCCAGTAGTATAAAGACCTTCGGGTCCCAGCATTTT
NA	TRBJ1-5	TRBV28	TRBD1	CASSLEGGGQPQHF	TGTGCCAGCAGTTTAGAGGGAGGGGGCCAGCCCCAGCATTTT
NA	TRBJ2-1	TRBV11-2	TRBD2	CASSLVGGSTREQFF	TGTGCCAGCAGCTTAGTCGGGGGGTCCACCAGGGAGCAGTTCTTC
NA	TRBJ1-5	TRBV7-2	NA	CASSPILGGREHF	TGTGCCAGCAGCCCAATTCTCGGGGGTAGGGAGCATTTT
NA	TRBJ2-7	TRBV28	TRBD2	CATTTSSHEQYF	TGTGCCACGACGACTAGCTCACACGAGCAGTACTTC
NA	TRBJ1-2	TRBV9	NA	CASSHLGNYGYTF	TGTGCCAGCAGCCACCTCGGTAACTATGGCTACACCTTC
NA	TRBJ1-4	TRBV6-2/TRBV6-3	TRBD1	CASSYSTGNRPTNEKLFF	TGTGCCAGCAGTTACTCGACAGGGAATCGGCCAACTAATGAAAAACTGTTTTTT
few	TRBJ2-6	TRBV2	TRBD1	CASSTDRAGANVLTF	TGTGCCAGCAGTACCGACAGGGCTGGGGCCAACGTCCTGACTTTC
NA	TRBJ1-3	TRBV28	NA	CASSSPVQDSSIGSGNTIYF	TGTGCCAGCAGTTCTCCTGTACAGGATTCGAGCATTGGCTCTGGAAACACCATATATTTT